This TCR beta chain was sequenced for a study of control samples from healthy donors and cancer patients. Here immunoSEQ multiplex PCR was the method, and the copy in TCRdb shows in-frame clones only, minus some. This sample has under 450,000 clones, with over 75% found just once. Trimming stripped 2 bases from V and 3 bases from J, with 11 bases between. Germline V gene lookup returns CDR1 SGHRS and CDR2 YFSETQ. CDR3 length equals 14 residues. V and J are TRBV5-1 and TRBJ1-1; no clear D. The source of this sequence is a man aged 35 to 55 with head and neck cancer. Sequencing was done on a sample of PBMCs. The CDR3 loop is CASSFKSGYTEAFF. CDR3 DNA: TGCGCCAGCAGCTTCAAGTCCGGGTACACTGAAGCTTTCTTT. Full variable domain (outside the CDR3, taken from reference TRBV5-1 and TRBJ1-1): KAGVTQTPRYLIKTRGQQVTLSCSPISGHRSVSWYQQTPGQGLQFLFEYFSETQRNKGNFPGRFSGRQFSNSRSEMNVSTLELGDSALYLCASSFKSGYTEAFFGQGTRLTVV.